Here is one T cell receptor beta chain with its context. This specimen comes from a study of blood T cell repertoires in COVID-19. Study background: Acute-phase and convalescent COVID-19 samples originated in the United States, Italy and Spain. The cDNA or gDNA used as material had been derived from T cells, B-cell-depleted T cells, or PBMCs.

Methods used by the authors: Reference gene primer amplification gave estimated nucleated cell counts. The data were produced by immunoSEQ multiplex PCR, yet TCRdb's version contains in-frame clones alone and is incomplete. The V and J calls and the clone size are those of that table, but D and trimming were determined from the DNA. The sample carries about 91,000 clones, about four fifths recorded once. This CDR3 spans 12 amino acids. Per the germline V gene, CDR1 is SGHDN and CDR2 is FVKESK. The V gene lost 4 bases and the J gene lost 6 bases, with 7 bases spanning the gap. This clonotype was sampled from a woman at least 80 years old with acute or convalescent COVID-19. The sequencing sample was made of peripheral blood. The chain carries TRBV14 and TRBJ2-1; D not resolved. CDR3 nucleotides: TGTGCCAGCAGCCCTGTTTCCAATGAGCAGTTCTTC. Amino acid sequence: CASSPVSNEQFF.